In its sample, the clone carrying this T cell receptor (beta chain) was seen many times. Its cognate antigen is unknown. This sample is part of a study of molecular identifiers for immune sequencing clone quantification. About the research overall: In replicates, RNA taken from roughly 20,000 or 100,000 naive CD8 cells was divided five ways, and four portions underwent sequencing. Regarding the study as a whole: Barcode-sharing identical TCR molecules could underestimate highly expanded clone sizes.

TCRdb re-called the PCR reads with MiXCR, one entry per CDR3 protein. The data hold approximately 630,000 distinct CDR3 sequences, with less than 30% observed a single time. RNA fractions of 10%, 30% or 50% and roughly 19,000 to 1,100,000 sorted cells were the source of naive CD8 libraries. When naive CD8 T cells were sorted, they were gated as CD8+CD4-CCR7+CD45RA+. Germline lookup yields CDR1 MNHNY and CDR2 SVGAGI (reference sequence). V lost 7 bases, J lost 2 bases, and 11 bases lay in between. The CDR3 has 13 residues. Sequences were obtained from naive CD8+ T cells from blood, with Jurkat cell RNA spiked in. Specified subset: FACS-sorted CD8+CD4-CCR7+CD45RA+ naive T cells. The source of this sequence is a human donor in good health. Some libraries in this study had Jurkat cell RNA spiked in. This chain joins TRBV6-6 and TRBJ1-1, with a tentative D call TRBD1 (5 bases). Here the CDR3 DNA reads TGTGCCAGCAACCCGACAGAAAACACTGAAGCTTTCTTT. This translates into CASNPTENTEAFF.